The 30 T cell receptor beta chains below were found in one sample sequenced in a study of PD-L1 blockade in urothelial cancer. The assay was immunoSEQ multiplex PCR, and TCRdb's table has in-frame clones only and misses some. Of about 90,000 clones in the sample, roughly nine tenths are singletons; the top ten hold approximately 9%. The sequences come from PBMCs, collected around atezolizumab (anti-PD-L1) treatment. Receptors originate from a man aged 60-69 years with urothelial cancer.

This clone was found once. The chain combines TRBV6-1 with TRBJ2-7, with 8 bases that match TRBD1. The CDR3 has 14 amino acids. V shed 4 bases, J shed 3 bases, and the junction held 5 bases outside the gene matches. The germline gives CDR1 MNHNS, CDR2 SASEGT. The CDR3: CASSADRAFYEQYF. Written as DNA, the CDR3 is TGTGCCAGCAGTGCGGACAGGGCTTTCTACGAGCAGTACTTC.

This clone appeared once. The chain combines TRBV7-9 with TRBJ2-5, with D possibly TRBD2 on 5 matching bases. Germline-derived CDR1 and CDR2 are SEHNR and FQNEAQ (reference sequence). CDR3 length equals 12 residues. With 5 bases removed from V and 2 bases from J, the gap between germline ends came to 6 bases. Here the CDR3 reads CASSGGQETQYF. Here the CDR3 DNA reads TGTGCCAGCAGCGGAGGACAAGAGACCCAGTACTTC.

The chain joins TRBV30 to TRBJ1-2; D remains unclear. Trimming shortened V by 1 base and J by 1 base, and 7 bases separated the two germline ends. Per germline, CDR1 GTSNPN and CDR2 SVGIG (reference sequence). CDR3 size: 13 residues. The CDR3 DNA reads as TGTGCCTGGAGTGATCAGGTTAACTATGGCTACACCTTC. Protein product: CAWSDQVNYGYTF.

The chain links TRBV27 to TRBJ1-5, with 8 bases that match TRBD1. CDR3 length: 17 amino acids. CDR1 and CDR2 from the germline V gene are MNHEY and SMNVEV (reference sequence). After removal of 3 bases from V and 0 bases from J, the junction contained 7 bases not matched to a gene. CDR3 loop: CASSFPYRGFSNQPQHF. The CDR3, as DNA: TGTGCCAGCAGTTTTCCCTACAGGGGGTTTAGCAATCAGCCCCAGCATTTT.

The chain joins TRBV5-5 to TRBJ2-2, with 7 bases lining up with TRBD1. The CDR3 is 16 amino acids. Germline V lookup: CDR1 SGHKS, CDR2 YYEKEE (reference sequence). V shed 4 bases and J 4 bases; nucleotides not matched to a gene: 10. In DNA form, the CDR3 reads TGTGCCAGCAGCCCGGAGGTGGGACAGATCACCGGGGAGCTGTTTTTT. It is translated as CASSPEVGQITGELFF. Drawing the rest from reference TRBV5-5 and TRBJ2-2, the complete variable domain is DAGVTQSPTHLIKTRGQQVTLRCSPISGHKSVSWYQQVLGQGPQFIFQYYEKEERGRGNFPDRFSARQFPNYSSELNVNALLLGDSALYLCASSPEVGQITGELFFGEGSRLTVL.

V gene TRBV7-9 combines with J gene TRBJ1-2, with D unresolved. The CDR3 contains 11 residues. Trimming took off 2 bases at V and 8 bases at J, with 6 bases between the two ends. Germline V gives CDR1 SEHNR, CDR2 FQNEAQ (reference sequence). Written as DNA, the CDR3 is TGTGCCAGCAGCTTATTAGCCGGCTACACCTTC. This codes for CASSLLAGYTF. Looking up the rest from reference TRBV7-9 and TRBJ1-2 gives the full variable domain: DTGVSQNPRHKITKRGQNVTFRCDPISEHNRLYWYRQTLGQGPEFLTYFQNEAQLEKSRLLSDRFSAERPKGSFSTLEIQRTEQGDSAMYLCASSLLAGYTFGSGTRLTVV.

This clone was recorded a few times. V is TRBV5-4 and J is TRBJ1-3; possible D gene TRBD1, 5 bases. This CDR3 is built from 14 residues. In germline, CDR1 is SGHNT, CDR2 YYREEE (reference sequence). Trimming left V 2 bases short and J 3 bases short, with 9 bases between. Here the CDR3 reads CASSFQGGGNTIYF. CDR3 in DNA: TGTGCCAGCAGCTTCCAGGGAGGTGGAAACACCATATATTTT. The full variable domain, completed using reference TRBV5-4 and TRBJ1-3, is ETGVTQSPTHLIKTRGQQVTLRCSSQSGHNTVSWYQQALGQGPQFIFQYYREEENGRGNFPPRFSGLQFPNYSSELNVNALELDDSALYLCASSFQGGGNTIYFGEGSWLTVV.

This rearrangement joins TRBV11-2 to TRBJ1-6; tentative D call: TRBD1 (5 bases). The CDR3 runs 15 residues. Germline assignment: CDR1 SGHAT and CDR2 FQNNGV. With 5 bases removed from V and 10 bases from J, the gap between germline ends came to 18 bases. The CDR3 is CASSMAAGTLSPLHF. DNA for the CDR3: TGTGCCAGCAGCATGGCGGCGGGGACTCTCTCACCCCTCCACTTT.

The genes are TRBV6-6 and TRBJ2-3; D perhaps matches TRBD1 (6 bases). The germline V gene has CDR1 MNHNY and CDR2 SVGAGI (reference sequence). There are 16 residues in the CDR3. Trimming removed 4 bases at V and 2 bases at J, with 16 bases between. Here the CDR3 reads CASSSGAGVFTDTQYF. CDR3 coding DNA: TGTGCCAGCAGTTCTGGGGCAGGGGTTTTCACAGATACGCAGTATTTT.

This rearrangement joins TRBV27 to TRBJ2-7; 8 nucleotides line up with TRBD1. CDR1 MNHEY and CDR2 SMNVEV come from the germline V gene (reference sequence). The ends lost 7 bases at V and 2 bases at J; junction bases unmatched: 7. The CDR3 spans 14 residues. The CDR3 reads CASNQDRVAYEQYF. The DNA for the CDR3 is TGTGCCAGCAACCAGGACAGGGTGGCCTACGAGCAGTACTTC.

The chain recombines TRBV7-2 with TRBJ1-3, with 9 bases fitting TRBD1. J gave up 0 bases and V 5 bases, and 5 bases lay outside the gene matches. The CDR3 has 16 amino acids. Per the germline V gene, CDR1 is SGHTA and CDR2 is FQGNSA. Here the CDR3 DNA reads TGTGCCAGCAGCCTCGGACAGGGGATCTCTGGAAACACCATATATTTT. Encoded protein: CASSLGQGISGNTIYF.

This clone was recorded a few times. The CDR3 region is CASSEDGGIGEKLFF. As DNA, the CDR3 is TGTGCCAGCAGTGAAGACGGGGGTATAGGTGAAAAACTGTTTTTT. This chain connects TRBV2 to TRBJ1-4, with D tentatively TRBD1 (5 bases). The CDR3 consists of 15 residues. V was cut by 1 base and J by 7 bases, with 13 bases left in between. Germline CDR1 is SNHLY and CDR2 is FYNNEI.

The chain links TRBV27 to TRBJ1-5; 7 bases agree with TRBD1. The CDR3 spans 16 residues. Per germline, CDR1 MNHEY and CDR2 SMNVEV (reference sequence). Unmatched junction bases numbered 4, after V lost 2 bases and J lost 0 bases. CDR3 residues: CASSLTGAYSNQPQHF. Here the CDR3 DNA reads TGTGCCAGCAGTTTAACAGGGGCGTATAGCAATCAGCCCCAGCATTTT.

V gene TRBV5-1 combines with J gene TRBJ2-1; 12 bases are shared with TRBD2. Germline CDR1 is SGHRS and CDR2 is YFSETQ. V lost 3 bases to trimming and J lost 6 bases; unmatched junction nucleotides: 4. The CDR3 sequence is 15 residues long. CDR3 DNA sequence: TGCGCCAGCAGCTCCGGGACTAGCGGGCCCAATGAGCAGTTCTTC. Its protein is CASSSGTSGPNEQFF. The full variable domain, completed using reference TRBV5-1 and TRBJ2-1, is KAGVTQTPRYLIKTRGQQVTLSCSPISGHRSVSWYQQTPGQGLQFLFEYFSETQRNKGNFPGRFSGRQFSNSRSEMNVSTLELGDSALYLCASSSGTSGPNEQFFGPGTRLTVL.

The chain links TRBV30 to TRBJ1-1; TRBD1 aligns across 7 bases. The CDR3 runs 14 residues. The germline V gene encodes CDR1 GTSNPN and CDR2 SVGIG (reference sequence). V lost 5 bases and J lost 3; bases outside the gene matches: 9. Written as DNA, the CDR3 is TGTGCCTGGCGAACAGGGGTTTACGACACTGAAGCTTTCTTT. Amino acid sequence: CAWRTGVYDTEAFF.

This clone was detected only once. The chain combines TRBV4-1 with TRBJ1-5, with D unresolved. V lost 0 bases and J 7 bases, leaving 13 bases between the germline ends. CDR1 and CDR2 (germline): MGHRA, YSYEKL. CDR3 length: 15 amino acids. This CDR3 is CASSQDLTGKQPQHF. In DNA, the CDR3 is TGCGCCAGCAGCCAAGATTTGACGGGGAAACAGCCCCAGCATTTT.

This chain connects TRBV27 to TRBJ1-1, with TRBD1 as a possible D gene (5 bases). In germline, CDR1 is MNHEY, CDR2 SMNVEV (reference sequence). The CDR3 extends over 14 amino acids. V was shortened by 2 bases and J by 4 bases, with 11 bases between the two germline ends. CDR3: CASSLNRLSTEAFF. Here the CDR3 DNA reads TGTGCCAGCAGTTTAAACAGGCTTAGCACTGAAGCTTTCTTT.

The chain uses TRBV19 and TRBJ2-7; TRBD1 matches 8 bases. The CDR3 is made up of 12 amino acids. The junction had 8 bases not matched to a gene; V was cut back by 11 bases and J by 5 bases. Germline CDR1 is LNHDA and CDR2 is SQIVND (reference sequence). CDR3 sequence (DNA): TGTGCCTGGACAGGGAGTAGCCACGAGCAGTACTTC. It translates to CAWTGSSHEQYF.

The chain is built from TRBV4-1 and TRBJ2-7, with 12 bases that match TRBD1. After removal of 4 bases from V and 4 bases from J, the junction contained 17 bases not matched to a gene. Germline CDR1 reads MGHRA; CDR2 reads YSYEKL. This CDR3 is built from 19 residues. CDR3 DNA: TGCGCCAGCAGCCCCCGAACGGGACAGGGGGCAATTTTCGTTTACGAGCAGTACTTC. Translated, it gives CASSPRTGQGAIFVYEQYF.

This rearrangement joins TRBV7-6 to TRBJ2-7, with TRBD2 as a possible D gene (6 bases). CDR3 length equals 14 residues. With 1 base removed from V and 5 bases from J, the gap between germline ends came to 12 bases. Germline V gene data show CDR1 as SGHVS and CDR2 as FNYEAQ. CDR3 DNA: TGTGCCAGCAGCTTAGTGCGGGGCGTGAACGAGCAGTACTTC. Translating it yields CASSLVRGVNEQYF.

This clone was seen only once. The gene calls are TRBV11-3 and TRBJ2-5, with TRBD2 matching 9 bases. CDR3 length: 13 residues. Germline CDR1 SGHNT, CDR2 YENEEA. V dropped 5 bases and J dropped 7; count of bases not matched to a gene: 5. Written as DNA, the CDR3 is TGTGCCAGCAGCGTAACGCGGGGGGGGACCCAGTACTTC. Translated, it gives CASSVTRGGTQYF.

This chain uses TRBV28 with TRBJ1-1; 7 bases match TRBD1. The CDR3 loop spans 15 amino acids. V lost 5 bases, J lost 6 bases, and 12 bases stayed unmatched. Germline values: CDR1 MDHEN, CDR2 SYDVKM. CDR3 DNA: TGTGCCAGCAGTGCCGGAGCACAGGGGTCCCCTGAAGCTTTCTTT. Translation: CASSAGAQGSPEAFF.

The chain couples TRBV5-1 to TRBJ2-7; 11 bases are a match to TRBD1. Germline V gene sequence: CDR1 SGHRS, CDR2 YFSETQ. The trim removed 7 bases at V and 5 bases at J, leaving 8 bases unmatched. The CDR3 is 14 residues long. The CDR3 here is CASGPGQGVHEQYF. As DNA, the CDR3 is TGCGCCAGCGGTCCGGGACAGGGGGTCCACGAGCAGTACTTC.

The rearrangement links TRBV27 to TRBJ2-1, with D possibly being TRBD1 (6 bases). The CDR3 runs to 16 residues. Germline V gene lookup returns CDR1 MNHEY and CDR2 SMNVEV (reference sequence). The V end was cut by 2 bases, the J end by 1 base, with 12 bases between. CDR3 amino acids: CASSLPKGGSYNEQFF. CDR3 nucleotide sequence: TGTGCCAGCAGTTTACCTAAAGGGGGTTCCTACAATGAGCAGTTCTTC.

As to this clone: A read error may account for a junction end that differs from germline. The CDR3 reads CASNLGTSGVDEQFF. In DNA form, the CDR3 reads TGTGCCAGCAACTTAGGGACTAGCGGGGTCGATGAGCAGTTCTTC. This chain joins TRBV7-9 and TRBJ2-1; 13 nucleotides line up with TRBD2. Germline V gene data show CDR1 as SEHNR and CDR2 as FQNEAQ (reference sequence). This CDR3 comprises 15 residues.

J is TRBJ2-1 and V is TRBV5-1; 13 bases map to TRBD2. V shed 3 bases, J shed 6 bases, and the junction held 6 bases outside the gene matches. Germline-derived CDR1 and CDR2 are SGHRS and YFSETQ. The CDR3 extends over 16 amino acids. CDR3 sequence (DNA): TGCGCCAGCAGCTCCGGACTAGCGGGAGTCAGCAATGAGCAGTTCTTC. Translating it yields CASSSGLAGVSNEQFF.

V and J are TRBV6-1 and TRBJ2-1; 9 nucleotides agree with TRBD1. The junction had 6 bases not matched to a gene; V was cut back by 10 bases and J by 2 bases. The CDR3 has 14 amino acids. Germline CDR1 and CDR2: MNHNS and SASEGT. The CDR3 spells CATHRDRAYNEQFF. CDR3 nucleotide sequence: TGTGCCACCCACCGGGACAGGGCCTACAATGAGCAGTTCTTC.

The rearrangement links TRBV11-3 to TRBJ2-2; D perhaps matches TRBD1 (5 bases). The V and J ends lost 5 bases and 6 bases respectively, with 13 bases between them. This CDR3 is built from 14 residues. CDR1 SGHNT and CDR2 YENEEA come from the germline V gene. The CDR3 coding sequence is TGTGCCAGCAGCCCTTTAGGGGTACCCGGGGAGCTGTTTTTT. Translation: CASSPLGVPGELFF.

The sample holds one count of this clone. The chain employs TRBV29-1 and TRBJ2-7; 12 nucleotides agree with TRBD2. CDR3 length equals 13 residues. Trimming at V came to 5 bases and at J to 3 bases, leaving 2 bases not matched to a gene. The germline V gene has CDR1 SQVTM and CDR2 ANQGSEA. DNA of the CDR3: TGCAGCGTTACTAGCGGGGGGCTCTACGAGCAGTACTTC. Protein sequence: CSVTSGGLYEQYF.

CDR3 coding DNA: TGCACCAGCACCCCAAGATCCAGCGGGGGGCCCTACGAGCAGTACTTC. Translating it yields CTSTPRSSGGPYEQYF. The chain couples TRBV1 to TRBJ2-7; the DNA was not compared with TRBD2, the D call given in the table. TRBV1 is given as a pseudogene. This CDR3 has 16 amino acids.